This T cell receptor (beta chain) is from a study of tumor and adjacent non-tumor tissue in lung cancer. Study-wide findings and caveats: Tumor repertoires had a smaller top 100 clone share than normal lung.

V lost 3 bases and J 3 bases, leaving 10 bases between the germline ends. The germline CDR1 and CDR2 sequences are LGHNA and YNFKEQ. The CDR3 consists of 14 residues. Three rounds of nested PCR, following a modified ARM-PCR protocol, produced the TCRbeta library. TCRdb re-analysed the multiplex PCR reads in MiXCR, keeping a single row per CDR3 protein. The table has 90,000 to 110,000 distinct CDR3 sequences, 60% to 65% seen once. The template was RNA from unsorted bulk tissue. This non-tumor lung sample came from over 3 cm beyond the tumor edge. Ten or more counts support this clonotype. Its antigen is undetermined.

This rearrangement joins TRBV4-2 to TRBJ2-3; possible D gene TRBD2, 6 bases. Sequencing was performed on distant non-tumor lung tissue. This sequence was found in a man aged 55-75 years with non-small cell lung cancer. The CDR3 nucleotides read TGTGCCAGCAGCCAGACTAGTCCGACAGATACGCAGTATTTT. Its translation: CASSQTSPTDTQYF.